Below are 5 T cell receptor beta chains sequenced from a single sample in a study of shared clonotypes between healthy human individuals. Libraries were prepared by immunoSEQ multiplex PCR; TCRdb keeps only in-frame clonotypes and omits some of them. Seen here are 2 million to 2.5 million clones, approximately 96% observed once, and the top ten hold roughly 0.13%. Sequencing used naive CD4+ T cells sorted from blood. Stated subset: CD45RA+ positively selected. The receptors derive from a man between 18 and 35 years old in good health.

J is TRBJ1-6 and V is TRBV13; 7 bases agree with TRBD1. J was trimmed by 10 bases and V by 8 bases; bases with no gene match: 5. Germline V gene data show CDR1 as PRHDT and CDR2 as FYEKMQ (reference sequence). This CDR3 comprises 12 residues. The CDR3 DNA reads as TGTGCCAGCCGCAGGGGGGGATCACCCCTCCACTTT. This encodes CASRRGGSPLHF.

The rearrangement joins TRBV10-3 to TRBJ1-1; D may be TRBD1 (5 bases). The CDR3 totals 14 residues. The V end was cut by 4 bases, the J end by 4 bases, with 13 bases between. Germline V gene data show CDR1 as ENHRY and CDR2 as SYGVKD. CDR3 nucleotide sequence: TGTGCCATCAGTGTGCAGGATGGGGGCACTGAAGCTTTCTTT. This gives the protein CAISVQDGGTEAFF.

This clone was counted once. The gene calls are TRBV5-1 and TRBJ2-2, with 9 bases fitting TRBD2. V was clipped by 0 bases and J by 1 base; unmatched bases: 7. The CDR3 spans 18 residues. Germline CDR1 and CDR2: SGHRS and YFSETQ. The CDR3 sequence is CASSLAASGIKNTGELFF. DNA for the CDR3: TGCGCCAGCAGCTTGGCGGCTAGCGGGATCAAGAACACCGGGGAGCTGTTTTTT.

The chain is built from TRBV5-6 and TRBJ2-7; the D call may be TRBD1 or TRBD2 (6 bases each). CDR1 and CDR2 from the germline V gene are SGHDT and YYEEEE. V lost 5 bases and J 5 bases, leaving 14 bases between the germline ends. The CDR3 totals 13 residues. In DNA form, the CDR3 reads TGTGCCAGCAGACAAACAGGGAGGCACGAGCAGTACTTC. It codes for CASRQTGRHEQYF.

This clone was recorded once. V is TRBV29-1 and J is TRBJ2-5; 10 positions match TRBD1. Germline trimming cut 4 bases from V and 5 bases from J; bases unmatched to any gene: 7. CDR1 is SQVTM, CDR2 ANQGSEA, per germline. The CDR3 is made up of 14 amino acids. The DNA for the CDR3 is TGCAGCGTTGGTCCGGGACAGGGGATGGAGACCCAGTACTTC. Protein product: CSVGPGQGMETQYF.